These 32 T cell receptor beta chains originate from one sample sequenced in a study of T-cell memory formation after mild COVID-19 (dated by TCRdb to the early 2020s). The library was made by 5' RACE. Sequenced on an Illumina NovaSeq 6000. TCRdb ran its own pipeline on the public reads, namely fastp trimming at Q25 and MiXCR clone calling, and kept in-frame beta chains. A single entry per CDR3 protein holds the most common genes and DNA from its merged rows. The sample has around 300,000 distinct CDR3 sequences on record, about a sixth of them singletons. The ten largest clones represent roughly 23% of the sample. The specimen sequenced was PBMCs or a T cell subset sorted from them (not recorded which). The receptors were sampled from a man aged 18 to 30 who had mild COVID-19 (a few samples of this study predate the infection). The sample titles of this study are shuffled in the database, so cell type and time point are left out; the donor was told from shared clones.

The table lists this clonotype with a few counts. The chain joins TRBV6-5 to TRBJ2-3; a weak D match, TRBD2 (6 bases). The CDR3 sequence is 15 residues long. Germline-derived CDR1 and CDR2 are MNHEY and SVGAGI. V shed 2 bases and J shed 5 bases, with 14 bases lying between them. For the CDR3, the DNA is TGTGCCAGCAGTTACGGCGGGGACTCGGGAGATACGCAGTATTTT. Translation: CASSYGGDSGDTQYF.

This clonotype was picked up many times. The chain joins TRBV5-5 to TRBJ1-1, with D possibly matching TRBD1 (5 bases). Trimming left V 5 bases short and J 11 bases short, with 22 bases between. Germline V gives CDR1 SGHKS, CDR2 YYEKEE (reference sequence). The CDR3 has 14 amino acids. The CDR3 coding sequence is TGTGCCAGCAGGTCGATTAGGGGAGGAGTACGCGCTTTCTTT. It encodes CASRSIRGGVRAFF.

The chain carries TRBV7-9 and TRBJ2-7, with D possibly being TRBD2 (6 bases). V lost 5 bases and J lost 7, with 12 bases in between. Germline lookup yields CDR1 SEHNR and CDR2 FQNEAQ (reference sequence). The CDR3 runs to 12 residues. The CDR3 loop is CASSPSSGEQYV. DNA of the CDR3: TGTGCCAGCAGCCCAAGCAGCGGGGAGCAGTACGTC.

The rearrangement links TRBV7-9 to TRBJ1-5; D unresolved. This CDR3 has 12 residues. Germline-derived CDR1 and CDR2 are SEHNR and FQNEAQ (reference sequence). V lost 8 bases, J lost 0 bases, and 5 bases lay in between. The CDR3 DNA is TGTGCCAGCGGTTTTAGCAATCAGCCCCAGCATTTT. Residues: CASGFSNQPQHF.

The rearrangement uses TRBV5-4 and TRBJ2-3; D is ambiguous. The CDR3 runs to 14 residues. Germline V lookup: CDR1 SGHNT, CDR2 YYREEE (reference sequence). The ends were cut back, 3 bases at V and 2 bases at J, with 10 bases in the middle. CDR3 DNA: TGTGCCAGCAGCTCCCCCCAGAACACAGATACGCAGTATTTT. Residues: CASSSPQNTDTQYF.

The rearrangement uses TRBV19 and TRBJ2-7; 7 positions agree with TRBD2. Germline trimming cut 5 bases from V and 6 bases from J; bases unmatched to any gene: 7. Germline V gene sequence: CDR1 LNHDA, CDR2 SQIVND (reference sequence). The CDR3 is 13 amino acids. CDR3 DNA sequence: TGTGCCAGTAGTCCCTCGGGAGGAATCGAGCAGTACTTC. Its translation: CASSPSGGIEQYF.

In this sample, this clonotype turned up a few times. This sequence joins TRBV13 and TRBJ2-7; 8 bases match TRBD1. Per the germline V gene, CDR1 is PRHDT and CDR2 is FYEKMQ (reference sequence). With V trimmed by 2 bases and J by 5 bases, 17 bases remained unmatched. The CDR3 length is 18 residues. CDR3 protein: CASSLTATGAGGRNEQYF. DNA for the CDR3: TGTGCCAGCAGCTTAACGGCCACTGGGGCAGGGGGCCGGAACGAGCAGTACTTC.

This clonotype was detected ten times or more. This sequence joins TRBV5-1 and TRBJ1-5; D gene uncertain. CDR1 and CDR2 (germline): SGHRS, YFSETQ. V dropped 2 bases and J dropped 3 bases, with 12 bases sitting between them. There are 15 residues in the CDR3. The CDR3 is CASSLRGEPNQPQHF. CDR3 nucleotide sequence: TGCGCCAGCAGCTTACGTGGCGAACCCAATCAGCCCCAGCATTTT.

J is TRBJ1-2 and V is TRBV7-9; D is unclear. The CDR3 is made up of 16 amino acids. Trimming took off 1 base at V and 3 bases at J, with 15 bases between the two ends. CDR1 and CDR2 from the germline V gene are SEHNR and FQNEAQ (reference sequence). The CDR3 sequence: CASSLERQDGDYGYTF. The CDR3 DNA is TGTGCCAGCAGCTTAGAGCGGCAAGACGGCGACTATGGCTACACCTTC.

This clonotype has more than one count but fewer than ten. CDR3 nucleotide sequence: TGTGCCAGCAGCCAGAATCCCAGGGGAACTAACTATGGCTACACCTTC. It yields the protein CASSQNPRGTNYGYTF. The chain joins TRBV9 to TRBJ1-2; TRBD1 might be the D (6 bases). The V end lost 4 bases, the J end lost 0 bases, and 16 bases lay between the germline ends. CDR1 is SGDLS, CDR2 YYNGEE, per germline. This CDR3 has 16 amino acids.

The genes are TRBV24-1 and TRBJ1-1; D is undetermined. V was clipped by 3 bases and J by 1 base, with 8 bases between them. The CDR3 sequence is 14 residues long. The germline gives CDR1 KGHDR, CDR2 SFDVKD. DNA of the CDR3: TGTGCCACCAGTGATCCCCCACCGAACACTGAAGCTTTCTTT. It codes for CATSDPPPNTEAFF.

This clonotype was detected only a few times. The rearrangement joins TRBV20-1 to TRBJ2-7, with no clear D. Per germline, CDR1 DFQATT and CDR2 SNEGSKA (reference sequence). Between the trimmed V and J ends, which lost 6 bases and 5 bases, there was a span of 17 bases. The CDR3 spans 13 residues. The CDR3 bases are TGCAGTGCCATCTTTGGGTTACTGAACGAGCAGTACGTC. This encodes CSAIFGLLNEQYV.

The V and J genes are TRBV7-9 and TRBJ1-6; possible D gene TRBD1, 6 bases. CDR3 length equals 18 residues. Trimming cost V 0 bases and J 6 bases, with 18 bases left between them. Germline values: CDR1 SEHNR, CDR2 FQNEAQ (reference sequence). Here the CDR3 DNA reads TGTGCCAGCAGCTTAGCGTTTGTGTACGAGGGGGTTAATTCACCCCTCCACTTT. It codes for CASSLAFVYEGVNSPLHF. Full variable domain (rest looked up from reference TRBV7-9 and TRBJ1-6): DTGVSQNPRHKITKRGQNVTFRCDPISEHNRLYWYRQTLGQGPEFLTYFQNEAQLEKSRLLSDRFSAERPKGSFSTLEIQRTEQGDSAMYLCASSLAFVYEGVNSPLHFGNGTRLTVT.

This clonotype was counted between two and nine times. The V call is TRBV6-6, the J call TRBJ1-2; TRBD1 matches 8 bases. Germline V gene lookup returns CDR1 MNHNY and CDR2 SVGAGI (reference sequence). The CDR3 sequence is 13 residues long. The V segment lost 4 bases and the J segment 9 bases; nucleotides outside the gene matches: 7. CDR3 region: CASSSATGDSYTF. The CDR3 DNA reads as TGTGCCAGCAGTTCCGCGACAGGGGACAGCTACACCTTC.

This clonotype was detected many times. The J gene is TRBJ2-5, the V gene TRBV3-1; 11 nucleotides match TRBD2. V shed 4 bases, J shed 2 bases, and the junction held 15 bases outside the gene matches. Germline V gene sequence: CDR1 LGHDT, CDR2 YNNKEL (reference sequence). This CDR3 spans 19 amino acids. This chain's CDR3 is CASSLGGWTSGREQETQYF. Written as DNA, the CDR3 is TGTGCCAGCAGCCTTGGCGGGTGGACTAGCGGGCGTGAACAAGAGACCCAGTACTTC.

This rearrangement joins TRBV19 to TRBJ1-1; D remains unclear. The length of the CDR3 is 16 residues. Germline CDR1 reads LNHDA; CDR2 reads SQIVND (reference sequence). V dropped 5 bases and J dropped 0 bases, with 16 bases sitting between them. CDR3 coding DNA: TGTGCCAGTAGTTCGGTGCCCCGTCCGGTGAACACTGAAGCTTTCTTT. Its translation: CASSSVPRPVNTEAFF.

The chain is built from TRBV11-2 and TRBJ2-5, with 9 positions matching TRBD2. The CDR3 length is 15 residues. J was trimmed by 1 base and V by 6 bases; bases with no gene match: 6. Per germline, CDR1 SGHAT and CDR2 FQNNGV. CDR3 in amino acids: CASSFSGGPQETQYF. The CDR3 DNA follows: TGTGCCAGCAGTTTTAGCGGGGGTCCCCAAGAGACCCAGTACTTC.

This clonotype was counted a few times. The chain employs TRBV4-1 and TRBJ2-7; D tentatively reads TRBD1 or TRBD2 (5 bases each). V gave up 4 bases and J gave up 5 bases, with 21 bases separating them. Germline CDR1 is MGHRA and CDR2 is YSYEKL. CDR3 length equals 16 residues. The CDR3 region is CASSPGSGIGIDEQYF. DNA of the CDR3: TGCGCCAGCAGCCCAGGGAGTGGCATAGGCATCGACGAGCAGTACTTC.

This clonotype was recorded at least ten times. CDR3 in amino acids: CASSPGQSYEQYV. DNA of the CDR3: TGTGCCAGCAGCCCCGGACAGTCCTACGAGCAGTACGTC. The rearrangement links TRBV28 to TRBJ2-7, with TRBD1 as a possible D gene (6 bases). Deletions cut 6 bases from V and 1 base from J, with 10 bases between. The germline V gene has CDR1 MDHEN and CDR2 SYDVKM. The CDR3 is 13 residues long.

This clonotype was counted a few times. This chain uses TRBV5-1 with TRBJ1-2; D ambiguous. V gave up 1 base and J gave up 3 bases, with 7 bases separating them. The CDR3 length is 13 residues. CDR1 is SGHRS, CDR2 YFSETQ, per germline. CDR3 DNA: TGCGCCAGCAGCTTGACCTCAGACTATGGCTACACCTTC. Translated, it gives CASSLTSDYGYTF.

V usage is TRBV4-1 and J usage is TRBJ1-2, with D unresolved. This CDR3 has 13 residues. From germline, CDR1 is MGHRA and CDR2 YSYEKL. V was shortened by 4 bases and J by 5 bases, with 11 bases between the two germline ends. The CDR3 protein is CASSPDPGYGYTF. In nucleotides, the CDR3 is TGCGCCAGCAGCCCCGATCCGGGGTATGGCTACACCTTC.

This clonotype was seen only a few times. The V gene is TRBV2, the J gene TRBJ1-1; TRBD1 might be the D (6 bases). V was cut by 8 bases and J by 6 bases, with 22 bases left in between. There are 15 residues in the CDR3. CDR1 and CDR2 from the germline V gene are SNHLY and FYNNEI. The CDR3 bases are TGTGCCAGCTTAAAAGGAGGAGGGGGAGAGGCTGAAGCTTTCTTT. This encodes CASLKGGGGEAEAFF.

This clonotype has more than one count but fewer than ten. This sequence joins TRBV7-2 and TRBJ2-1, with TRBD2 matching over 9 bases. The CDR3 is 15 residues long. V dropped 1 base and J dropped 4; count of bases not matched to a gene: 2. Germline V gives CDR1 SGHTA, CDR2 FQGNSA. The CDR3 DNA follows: TGTGCCAGCAGCTTAGAGAGCGGGGGGTACAATGAGCAGTTCTTC. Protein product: CASSLESGGYNEQFF.

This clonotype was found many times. The CDR3 sequence is CSVLSGGAYNEQFF. The CDR3 coding sequence is TGCAGTGTTCTTAGCGGGGGGGCCTACAATGAGCAGTTCTTC. The chain is built from TRBV20-1 and TRBJ2-1; 11 positions agree with TRBD2. This CDR3 is 14 amino acids long. Germline CDR1 DFQATT, CDR2 SNEGSKA (reference sequence). After removal of 7 bases from V and 2 bases from J, the junction contained 4 bases not matched to a gene.

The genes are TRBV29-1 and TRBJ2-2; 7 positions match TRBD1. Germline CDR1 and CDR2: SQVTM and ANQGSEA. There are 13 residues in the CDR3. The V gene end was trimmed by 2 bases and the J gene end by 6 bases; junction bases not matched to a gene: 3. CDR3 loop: CSVERQGAGELFF. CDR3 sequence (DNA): TGCAGCGTTGAAAGGCAGGGGGCCGGGGAGCTGTTTTTT.

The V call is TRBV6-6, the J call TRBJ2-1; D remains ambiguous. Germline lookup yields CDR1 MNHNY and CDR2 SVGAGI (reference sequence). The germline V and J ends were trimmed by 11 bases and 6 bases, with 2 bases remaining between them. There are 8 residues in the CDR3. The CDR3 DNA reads TGTGCCGTCAATGAGCAGTTCTTC. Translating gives CAVNEQFF.

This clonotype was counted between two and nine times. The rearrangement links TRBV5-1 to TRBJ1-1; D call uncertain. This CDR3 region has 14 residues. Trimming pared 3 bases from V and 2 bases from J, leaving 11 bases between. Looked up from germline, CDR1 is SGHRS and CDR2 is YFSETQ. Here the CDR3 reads CASSSPSANTEAFF. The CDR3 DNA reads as TGCGCCAGCAGCTCGCCGAGTGCAAACACTGAAGCTTTCTTT.

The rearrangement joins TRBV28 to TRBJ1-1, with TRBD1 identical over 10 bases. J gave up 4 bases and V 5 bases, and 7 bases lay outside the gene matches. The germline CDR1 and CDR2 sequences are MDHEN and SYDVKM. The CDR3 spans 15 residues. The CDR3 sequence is CASSNPTGGVTEAFF. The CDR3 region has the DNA TGTGCCAGCAGTAACCCGACAGGGGGCGTCACTGAAGCTTTCTTT. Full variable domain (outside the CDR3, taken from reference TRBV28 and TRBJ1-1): DVKVTQSSRYLVKRTGEKVFLECVQDMDHENMFWYRQDPGLGLRLIYFSYDVKMKEKGDIPEGYSVSREKKERFSLILESASTNQTSMYLCASSNPTGGVTEAFFGQGTRLTVV.

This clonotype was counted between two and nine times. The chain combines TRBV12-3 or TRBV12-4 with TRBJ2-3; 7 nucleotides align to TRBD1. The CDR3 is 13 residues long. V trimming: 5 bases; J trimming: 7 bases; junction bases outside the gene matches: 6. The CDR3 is CASSLQQGNTQYF. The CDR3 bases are TGTGCCAGCAGTCTACAACAGGGGAATACGCAGTATTTT.

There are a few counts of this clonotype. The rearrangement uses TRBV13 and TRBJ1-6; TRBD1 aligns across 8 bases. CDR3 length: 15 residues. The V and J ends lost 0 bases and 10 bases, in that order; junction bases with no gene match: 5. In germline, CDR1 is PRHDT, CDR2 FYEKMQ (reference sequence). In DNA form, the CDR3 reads TGTGCCAGCAGCTTAGGGACAGGGGTTCGGTCACCCCTCCACTTT. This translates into CASSLGTGVRSPLHF.

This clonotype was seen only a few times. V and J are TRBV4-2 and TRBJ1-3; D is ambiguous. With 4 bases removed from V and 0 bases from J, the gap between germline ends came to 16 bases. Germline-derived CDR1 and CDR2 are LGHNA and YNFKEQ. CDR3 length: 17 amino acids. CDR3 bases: TGTGCCAGCAGCCTCTACCTTGGCACTAACTCTGGAAACACCATATATTTT. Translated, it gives CASSLYLGTNSGNTIYF.

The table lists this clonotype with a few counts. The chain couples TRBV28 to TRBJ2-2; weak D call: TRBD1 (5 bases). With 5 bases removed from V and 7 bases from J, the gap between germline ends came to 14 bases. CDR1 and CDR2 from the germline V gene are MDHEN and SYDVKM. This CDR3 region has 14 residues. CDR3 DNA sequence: TGTGCCAGCAGTACCCCAAACAGGTTCGGGGAGCTGTTTTTT. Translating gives CASSTPNRFGELFF.